This TCR beta chain derives from a study of blood T cells in healthy people across ages. Findings and caveats of the study: Naive T cell percentage strongly correlated with TCR beta diversity. With age, beta diversity per million T cells declined roughly linearly, significantly by about 37.

Peripheral blood samples of around 9.5 milliliters were drawn from each donor. The CDR3 runs 14 residues. Germline V lookup: CDR1 SGHAT, CDR2 FQNNGV. Alongside a J-beta primer mix, a sample-barcoded 5' primer served in a second PCR lasting about 7 to 11 cycles. Tagging of each cDNA molecule was performed by a template-switch adaptor with 12 random nucleotides. TCRdb ran MiXCR on the 5' RACE reads and lists one entry per CDR3 protein. The profile shows about 1.5 million distinct CDR3 sequences, roughly two fifths of them singletons. Note on this clonotype: Its antigen is as yet unknown. An end of the junction differs from the germline gene, which may be a read error.

Sequenced: blood. The V call is TRBV11-2, the J call TRBJ2-7; D is undetermined. The receptor comes from a woman aged 18-29 years in good health. CDR3: CASSDINGPYDQYF. CDR3 in DNA: TGTGCCAGCAGCGACATTAATGGCCCCTACGACCAGTACTTC.